This TCR beta chain stems from a study of blood T cells in healthy people across ages. Study-level information: Roughly one uniquely barcoded beta molecule per two T cells was captured. Points from the study as a whole: Age brought a roughly linear fall in TCR beta diversity measured per million T cells.

In germline, CDR1 is SGHNT, CDR2 YYREEE (reference sequence). V was pared by 5 bases and J by 3 bases, with 8 bases between. CDR3 length equals 13 residues. This clonotype was seen repeatedly, ten times or more. Its antigen is undetermined. Together with a sample-barcoded 5' primer, a J-beta primer mix was included in a second PCR lasting roughly 6 to 12 cycles. TCRdb processed the 5' RACE reads anew with MiXCR; each CDR3 protein has one entry. There are fewer than 750,000 distinct CDR3 sequences in the sample; 45% to 60% occur only once, and approximately 15% lies in the top ten. This chain links TRBV5-4 with TRBJ2-2; the D is unclear. Sequencing was carried out using blood. This TCR was sampled from a woman older than 75 in good health. CDR3 in DNA: TGTGCCAGCAGTCCCCCCGACACCGGGGAGCTGTTTTTT. As protein: CASSPPDTGELFF.